This T cell receptor (beta chain) was captured in a study of T cell responses to AZD1222 COVID-19 vaccine. Study-level points and caveats: Increases in Spike-specific TCR breadth and depth were seen after two AZD1222 doses. Among those given AZD1222, only five to seven were seropositive at baseline.

This CDR3 has 18 amino acids. The germline CDR1 and CDR2 sequences are SGDLS and YYNGEE. The trim removed 3 bases at V and 7 bases at J, leaving 14 bases unmatched. Analyses pooled second doses at about 4 or about 12 weeks. A note on this clone: The antigen remains unidentified.

Using immunoSEQ multiplex PCR, the repertoire was profiled, and TCRdb retains in-frame clones only, with some absent. The data contain about 110,000 clones, 90% of them singletons. The rearrangement uses TRBV9 and TRBJ2-2, with 11 bases that match TRBD2. This sequence was found in an adult who received the AZD1222 COVID-19 vaccine. The sequenced sample was peripheral blood, obtained 28 days after the second AZD1222 dose. The CDR3 DNA sequence: TGTGCCAGCAGCGCCCCTCTAGCGGGGGGCCTTGAGAGCGGGGAGCTGTTTTTT. This translates into CASSAPLAGGLESGELFF.